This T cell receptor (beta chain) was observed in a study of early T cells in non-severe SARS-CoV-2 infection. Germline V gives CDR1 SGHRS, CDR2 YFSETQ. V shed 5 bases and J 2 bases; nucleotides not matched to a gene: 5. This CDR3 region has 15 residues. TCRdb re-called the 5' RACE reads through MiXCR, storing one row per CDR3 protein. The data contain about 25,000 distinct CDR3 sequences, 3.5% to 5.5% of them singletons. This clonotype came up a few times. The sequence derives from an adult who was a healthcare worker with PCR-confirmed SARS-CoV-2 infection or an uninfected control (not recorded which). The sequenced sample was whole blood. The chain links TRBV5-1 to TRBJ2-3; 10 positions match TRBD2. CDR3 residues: CASSRTSGLTDTQYF. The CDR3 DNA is TGCGCCAGCAGTCGGACTAGCGGCCTCACAGATACGCAGTATTTT.